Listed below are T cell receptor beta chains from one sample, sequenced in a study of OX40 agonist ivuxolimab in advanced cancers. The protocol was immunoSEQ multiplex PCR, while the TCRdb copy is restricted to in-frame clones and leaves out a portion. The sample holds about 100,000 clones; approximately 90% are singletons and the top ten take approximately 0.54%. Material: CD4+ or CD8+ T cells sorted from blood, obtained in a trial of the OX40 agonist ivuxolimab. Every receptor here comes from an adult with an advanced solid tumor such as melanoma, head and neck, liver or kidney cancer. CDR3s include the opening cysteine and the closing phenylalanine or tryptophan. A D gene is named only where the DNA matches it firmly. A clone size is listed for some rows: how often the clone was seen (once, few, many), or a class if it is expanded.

CASSLAAGQSVHGYTF	TGTGCCAGCAGCTTAGCGGCCGGACAGTCAGTCCATGGCTACACCTTC	TRBV11-2	.	TRBJ1-2	.
CAWSYLSVEEHTIYF	TGTGCCTGGAGCTACCTGAGCGTCGAGGAGCACACCATATATTTT	TRBV30	.	TRBJ1-3	.
CASSLEGQGDYEQYF	TGTGCCAGCAGCCTAGAGGGACAGGGGGATTACGAGCAGTACTTC	TRBV11-1	TRBD1	TRBJ2-7	.
CASSPRPDYEQYF	TGTGCCAGCTCACCACGTCCGGATTACGAGCAGTACTTC	TRBV18	.	TRBJ2-7	.
CASSQALAASTDTQYF	TGTGCCAGCAGCCAAGCTCTAGCGGCTAGCACAGATACGCAGTATTTT	TRBV14	TRBD2	TRBJ2-3	.
CATSREASYGYTF	TGTGCCACCAGCAGAGAGGCGAGCTATGGCTACACCTTC	TRBV15	.	TRBJ1-2	.
CASSPWDNSYEQYF	TGTGCCAGCAGCCCTTGGGACAACTCCTACGAGCAGTACTTC	TRBV7-9	.	TRBJ2-7	.
CASSPFVDRVMRGYTF	TGTGCCAGCAGTCCCTTCGTCGACAGGGTGATGCGGGGCTACACCTTC	TRBV6-6	TRBD1	TRBJ1-2	.
CASSPGRSTDTQYF	TGTGCCAGCAGTCCGGGTCGTAGCACAGATACGCAGTATTTT	TRBV27	.	TRBJ2-3	.
CASSNRQGTYEQYF	TGTGCCAGCAGTAACCGACAGGGTACCTACGAGCAGTACTTC	TRBV6-1	TRBD1	TRBJ2-7	.
CASSSPEGGLAGNTGELFF	TGTGCCAGCAGCTCCCCGGAGGGGGGACTAGCGGGAAACACCGGGGAGCTGTTTTTT	TRBV7-2	TRBD2	TRBJ2-2	.
CAWQTAPLIGYTF	TGTGCCTGGCAGACAGCCCCCTTGATTGGCTACACCTTC	TRBV30	.	TRBJ1-2	.
CASSPGLRDEKLFF	TGTGCCAGCTCACCAGGACTCCGGGATGAAAAACTGTTTTTT	TRBV18	.	TRBJ1-4	.
CASRNPVEGMNTEAFF	TGTGCCAGCAGAAATCCGGTTGAGGGGATGAACACTGAAGCTTTCTTT	TRBV6-6	.	TRBJ1-1	.
CASSVGGSGGGWDTQYF	TGTGCCAGCAGCGTAGGAGGTTCGGGCGGAGGGTGGGATACGCAGTATTTT	TRBV9	.	TRBJ2-3	.
CASSYGSGEQYF	TGTGCCAGCAGTTATGGATCTGGCGAGCAGTACTTC	TRBV9	.	TRBJ2-7	.
CASSRGQTLGELFF	TGTGCCAGCAGTAGGGGACAGACTTTAGGGGAGCTGTTTTTT	TRBV2	TRBD1	TRBJ2-2	.
CASSSTGTVVTEAFF	TGTGCCAGCTCATCAACCGGGACGGTGGTAACTGAAGCTTTCTTT	TRBV18	.	TRBJ1-1	.
CATTPGTEAFF	TGTGCCACCACCCCAGGGACTGAAGCTTTCTTT	TRBV28	.	TRBJ1-1	.
CASSQGQGFTYEQYF	TGTGCCAGCAGCCAGGGACAGGGATTTACCTACGAGCAGTACTTC	TRBV6-6	TRBD1	TRBJ2-7	few
CSARHEQYF	TGCAGCGCCCGTCACGAGCAGTACTTC	TRBV29-1	.	TRBJ2-7	once
CASSERRGRRDTEAFF	TGTGCCAGCAGTGAAAGGAGGGGGCGCAGGGACACTGAAGCTTTCTTT	TRBV6-1	TRBD1	TRBJ1-1	.
CASSYSGQDEKLFF	TGTGCCAGCAGTTACTCGGGACAGGATGAAAAACTGTTTTTT	TRBV6-5	TRBD1	TRBJ1-4	.
CASRSHRGPAGEAFF	TGTGCCAGCAGGTCACACAGGGGGCCCGCGGGTGAAGCTTTCTTT	TRBV6-5	TRBD1	TRBJ1-1	once
CASSFQGNGYEQYF	TGTGCCAGCAGTTTCCAAGGGAATGGCTACGAGCAGTACTTC	TRBV27	.	TRBJ2-7	once
CASSTRQGASAFF	TGCGCCAGCAGCACTAGACAGGGGGCCTCTGCTTTCTTT	TRBV5-1	TRBD1	TRBJ1-1	.
CASISGVQPQHF	TGCGCCAGCATTTCAGGGGTTCAGCCCCAGCATTTT	TRBV23-1	.	TRBJ1-5	.
CASSLVSSDLNEQFF	TGCGCCAGCAGCTTGGTGTCCAGTGACTTAAATGAGCAGTTCTTC	TRBV5-1	.	TRBJ2-1	.
CASSQAEALAKNIQYF	TGTGCCAGCAGTCAAGCGGAAGCCCTAGCCAAAAACATTCAGTACTTC	TRBV6-1	.	TRBJ2-4	.
CASSFGGPNEQYF	TGCGCCAGCAGCTTTGGGGGACCTAACGAGCAGTACTTC	TRBV5-1	.	TRBJ2-7	.
CAISESGSGSYEQYF	TGTGCCATCAGTGAGTCCGGGTCGGGCTCCTACGAGCAGTACTTC	TRBV10-3	.	TRBJ2-7	.
CAISSGSPETQYF	TGTGCCATCTCGAGCGGGAGCCCCGAGACCCAGTACTTC	TRBV10-3	TRBD2	TRBJ2-5	.
CASMPRDRGNYEQYF	TGCGCCAGCATGCCCCGGGACAGAGGGAACTACGAGCAGTACTTC	TRBV10-2	TRBD1	TRBJ2-7	.
CASSYAAWKGVLQYF	TGTGCCAGCAGTTACGCGGCCTGGAAGGGTGTTTTGCAGTACTTC	TRBV6-7	.	TRBJ2-7	.
CASSSLGGVSTDTQYF	TGTGCCAGCAGTTCCCTGGGGGGAGTAAGCACAGATACGCAGTATTTT	TRBV28	.	TRBJ2-3	.
CASNIGGLSNTEAFF	TGTGCCAGCAACATAGGGGGACTGTCGAACACTGAAGCTTTCTTT	TRBV9	.	TRBJ1-1	.
CASSLGPSGTTGELFF	TGCGCCAGCAGCTTGGGGCCTAGCGGGACCACCGGGGAGCTGTTTTTT	TRBV5-1	TRBD2	TRBJ2-2	.
CASSRQGGTGELFF	TGTGCCAGCAGCCGACAGGGCGGCACCGGGGAGCTGTTTTTT	TRBV6-5	TRBD1	TRBJ2-2	.
CASSTYPDYGYTF	TGTGCCAGCTCGACCTATCCAGACTATGGCTACACCTTC	TRBV28	.	TRBJ1-2	.
CSVETGVGTEAFF	TGCAGCGTTGAGACAGGGGTCGGAACTGAAGCTTTCTTT	TRBV29-1	TRBD1	TRBJ1-1	.
CASSFSQPQHF	TGTGCCAGCAGTTTCTCTCAGCCCCAGCATTTT	TRBV28	.	TRBJ1-5	few
CASSPGQVHTGELFF	TGTGCCAGCAGCCCAGGACAGGTCCACACCGGGGAGCTGTTTTTT	TRBV7-2	TRBD1	TRBJ2-2	.
CATSSAGSGTSSYEQYF	TGTGCCACCAGCTCGGCTGGTAGCGGGACATCCTCCTACGAGCAGTACTTC	TRBV15	TRBD2	TRBJ2-7	.